This T cell receptor beta chain was captured by sequencing in a study of shared clonotypes between healthy human individuals. Whole-study results and caveats: An anticipated effect of sequencing depth on clonotype sharing among donors was recognized. Researchers found naive subsets generally carried larger estimated richness than memory subsets.

Genomic DNA of each subset was evenly split across several immunoSEQ plates. As handled by the study authors: Junction-only sequences produced by ImmunoSEQ had no quality scores, so filtering differed. Sequencing was performed with immunoSEQ multiplex PCR; in TCRdb, only in-frame clones are kept and a portion is missing. Clonal size and the V and J genes are those of that table, whereas D and trimming came from the DNA. The sample lists 1.6 million or so clones, more than 95% occurring once. The CDR3 sequence is 14 residues long. V gave up 2 bases and J gave up 1 base, with 7 bases separating them. The germline V gene has CDR1 SGHRS and CDR2 YFSETQ. Comment on this clone: The antigen is unknown. Other DNA sequences in this sample translate to the same CDR3.

The clonotype comes from a man aged 25-45 years in good health. Sequenced sample: naive CD4+ T cells sorted from blood. Regarding subset: CD45RA+ positively selected. The rearrangement uses TRBV5-1 and TRBJ2-1, with TRBD2 as a possible D gene (5 bases). The CDR3 region has the DNA TGCGCCAGCAGCTTAGCGGATTCCTACAATGAGCAGTTCTTC. Protein: CASSLADSYNEQFF.